This T cell receptor beta chain was documented in a study of low-dose radiotherapy and immunotherapy resistance in tumors. In the study overall: Doses delivered to Cohort 2 were 1 Gy per fraction every two weeks, amounting to 13 Gy over 26 weeks.

Time point here: after trial treatment. The treatment: LDRT plus nivolumab, ipilimumab, low-dose cyclophosphamide and aspirin (RACIN trial). This clonotype appeared many times. CDR1 SGDLS and CDR2 YYNGEE come from the germline V gene. The V end lost 0 bases, the J end lost 1 base, and 8 bases lay between the germline ends. This CDR3 region has 14 residues. First-strand cDNA relied on TRAV- and TRBV-specific primers spanning alpha and beta chains. The TCRs were subjected to amplification over about 20 PCR cycles employing a constant-region primer in conjunction with a V-primer adapter. TCRdb ran MiXCR on the reads and lists one entry per CDR3 protein. There are tens of thousands of distinct CDR3 sequences in the sample; less than 30% occur only once, and around 10% lies in the top ten.

The sample consisted of PBMCs, taken after low-dose radiotherapy plus immunotherapy. The TCR originated in a male donor with prostate cancer. The rearrangement joins TRBV9 to TRBJ2-7; no definite D call. The CDR3 region has the DNA TGTGCCAGCAGCGTAGCCCCCAGGTCCTACGAGCAGTACTTC. Its translation: CASSVAPRSYEQYF.